This entry is about one TCR beta chain. Germline V gene data show CDR1 as SGHTS and CDR2 as YDEGEE. CDR3 length equals 16 residues. Unmatched junction bases numbered 12, after V lost 7 bases and J lost 1 base. The data stem from a study of blood T cell repertoires in COVID-19. Across the whole study: T cells, B-cell-depleted T cells, or PBMCs provided the cDNA or gDNA that served as material.

The table came from immunoSEQ multiplex PCR; TCRdb's copy has only in-frame clones and leaves some out. The sample includes 100,000 to 150,000 clones, around 80% seen only once; the top ten take roughly 1.8%. The source is a man between 65 and 85 years old with acute or convalescent COVID-19. This chain joins TRBV5-8 and TRBJ1-1; 8 bases are shared with TRBD1. The sequenced sample was peripheral blood. The chain's CDR3 is CASALDRGFWNTEAFF. In DNA form, the CDR3 reads TGTGCCAGCGCCCTCGACAGGGGATTTTGGAACACTGAAGCTTTCTTT.